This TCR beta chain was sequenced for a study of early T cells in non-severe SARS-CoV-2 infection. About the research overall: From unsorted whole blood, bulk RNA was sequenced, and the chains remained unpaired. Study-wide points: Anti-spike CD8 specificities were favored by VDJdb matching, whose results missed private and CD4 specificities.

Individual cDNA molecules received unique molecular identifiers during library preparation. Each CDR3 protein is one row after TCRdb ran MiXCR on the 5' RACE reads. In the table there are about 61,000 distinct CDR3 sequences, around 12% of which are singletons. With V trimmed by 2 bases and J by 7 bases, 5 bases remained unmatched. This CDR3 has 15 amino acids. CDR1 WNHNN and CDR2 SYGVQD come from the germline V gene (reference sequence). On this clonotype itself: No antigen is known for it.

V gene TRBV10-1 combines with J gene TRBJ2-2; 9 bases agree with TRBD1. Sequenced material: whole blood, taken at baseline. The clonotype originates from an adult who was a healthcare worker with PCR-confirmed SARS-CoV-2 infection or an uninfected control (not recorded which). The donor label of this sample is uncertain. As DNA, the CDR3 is TGCGCCAGCAGTGAGGGCGGGACAGGGCACGGGGAGCTGTTTTTT. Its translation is CASSEGGTGHGELFF.